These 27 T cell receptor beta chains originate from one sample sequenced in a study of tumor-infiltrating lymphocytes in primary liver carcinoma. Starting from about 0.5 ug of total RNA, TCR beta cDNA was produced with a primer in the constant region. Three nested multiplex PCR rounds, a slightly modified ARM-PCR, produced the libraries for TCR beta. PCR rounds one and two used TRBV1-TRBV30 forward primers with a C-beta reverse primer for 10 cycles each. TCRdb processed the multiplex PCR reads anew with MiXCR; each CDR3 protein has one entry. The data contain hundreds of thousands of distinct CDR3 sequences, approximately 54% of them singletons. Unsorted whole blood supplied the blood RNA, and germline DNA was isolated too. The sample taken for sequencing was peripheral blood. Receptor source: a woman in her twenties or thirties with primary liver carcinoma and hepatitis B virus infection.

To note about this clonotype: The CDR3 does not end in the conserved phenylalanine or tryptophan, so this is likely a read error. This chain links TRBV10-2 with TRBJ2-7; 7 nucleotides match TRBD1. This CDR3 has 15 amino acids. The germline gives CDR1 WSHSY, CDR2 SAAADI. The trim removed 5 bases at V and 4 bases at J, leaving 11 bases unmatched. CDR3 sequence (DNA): TGCGCCAGCAGTCCGGAAGGGGGCTGGGGGTACGAGCAGTACTCC. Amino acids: CASSPEGGWGYEQYS.

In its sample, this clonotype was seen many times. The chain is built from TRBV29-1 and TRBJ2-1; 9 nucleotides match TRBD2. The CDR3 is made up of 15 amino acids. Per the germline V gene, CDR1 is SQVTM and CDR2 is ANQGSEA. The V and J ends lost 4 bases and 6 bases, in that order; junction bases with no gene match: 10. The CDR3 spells CSVVMAGGPSNEQFF. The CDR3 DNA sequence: TGCAGCGTTGTTATGGCGGGAGGGCCGTCCAATGAGCAGTTCTTC.

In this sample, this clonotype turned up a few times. The CDR3 loop reads CATHSADYGYTF. DNA for the CDR3: TGTGCCACTCATTCAGCTGACTATGGCTACACCTTC. The chain recombines TRBV28 with TRBJ1-2; D not resolved. The CDR3 totals 12 residues. Trimming shortened V by 10 bases and J by 3 bases, and 12 bases separated the two germline ends. In germline, CDR1 is MDHEN, CDR2 SYDVKM.

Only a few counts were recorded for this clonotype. CDR3 amino acids: CASSRSGFEQFF. CDR3 sequence (DNA): TGTGCCAGCAGCCGCAGTGGCTTTGAGCAGTTCTTC. This sequence joins TRBV5-4 and TRBJ2-1, with unresolved D. V was shortened by 4 bases and J by 9 bases, with 11 bases between the two germline ends. The germline gives CDR1 SGHNT, CDR2 YYREEE (reference sequence). This CDR3 has 12 amino acids. Using reference TRBV5-4 and TRBJ2-1 for the parts outside the CDR3, the full variable domain is ETGVTQSPTHLIKTRGQQVTLRCSSQSGHNTVSWYQQALGQGPQFIFQYYREEENGRGNFPPRFSGLQFPNYSSELNVNALELDDSALYLCASSRSGFEQFFGPGTRLTVL.

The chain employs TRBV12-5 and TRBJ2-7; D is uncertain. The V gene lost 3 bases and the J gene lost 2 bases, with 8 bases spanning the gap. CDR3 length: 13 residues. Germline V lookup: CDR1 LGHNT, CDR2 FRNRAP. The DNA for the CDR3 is TGTGCTAGTGGTTTTGTAGGAGCCTACGAGCAGTACTTC. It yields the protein CASGFVGAYEQYF.

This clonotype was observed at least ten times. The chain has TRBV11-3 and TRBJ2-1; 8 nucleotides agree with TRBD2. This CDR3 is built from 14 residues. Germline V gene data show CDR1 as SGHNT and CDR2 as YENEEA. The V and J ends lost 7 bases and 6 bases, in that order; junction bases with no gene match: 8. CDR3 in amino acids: CASTPKLAGNEQFF. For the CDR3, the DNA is TGTGCCAGCACCCCCAAGCTAGCGGGCAATGAGCAGTTCTTC.

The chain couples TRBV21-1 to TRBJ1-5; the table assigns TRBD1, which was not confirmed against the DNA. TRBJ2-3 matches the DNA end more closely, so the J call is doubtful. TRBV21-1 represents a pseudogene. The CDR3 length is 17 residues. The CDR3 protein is CASSKAIRAGGNQPQYF. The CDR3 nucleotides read TGTGCAAGCAGCAAAGCGATCCGGGCAGGAGGCAATCAGCCCCAGTATTTT.

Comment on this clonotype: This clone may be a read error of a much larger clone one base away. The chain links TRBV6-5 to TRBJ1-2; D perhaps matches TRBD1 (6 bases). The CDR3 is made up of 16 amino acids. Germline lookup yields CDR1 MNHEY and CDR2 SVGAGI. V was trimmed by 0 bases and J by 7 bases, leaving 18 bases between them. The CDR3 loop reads CASSYSPPDRLFGYTF. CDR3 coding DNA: TGTGCCAGCAGTTACTCCCCCCCCGACAGGTTATTTGGCTACACCTTC.

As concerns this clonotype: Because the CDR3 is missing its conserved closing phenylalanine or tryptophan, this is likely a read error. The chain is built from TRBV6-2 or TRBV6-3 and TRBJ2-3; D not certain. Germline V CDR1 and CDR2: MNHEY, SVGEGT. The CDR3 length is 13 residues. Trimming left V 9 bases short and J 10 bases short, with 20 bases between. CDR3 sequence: CASSPNPGGPQYS. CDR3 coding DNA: TGTGCCAGTAGTCCAAACCCCGGCGGTCCGCAGTATTCT.

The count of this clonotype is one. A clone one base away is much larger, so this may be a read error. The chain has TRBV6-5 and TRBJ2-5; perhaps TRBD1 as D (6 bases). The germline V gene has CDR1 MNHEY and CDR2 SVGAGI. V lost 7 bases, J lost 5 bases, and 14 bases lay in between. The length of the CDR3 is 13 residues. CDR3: CASIPSRGETQYF. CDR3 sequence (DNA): TGTGCCAGCATCCCGAGTAGGGGGGAGACCCAGTACTTC.

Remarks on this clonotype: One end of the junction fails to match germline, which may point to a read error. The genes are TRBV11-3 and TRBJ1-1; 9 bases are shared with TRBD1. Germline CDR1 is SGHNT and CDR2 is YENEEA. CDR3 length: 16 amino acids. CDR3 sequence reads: CASSPSGTGRYTEAFF. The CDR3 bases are TGTGCCAGCAGCCCGTCCGGGACAGGGAGGTACACCGAAGCTTTCTTT. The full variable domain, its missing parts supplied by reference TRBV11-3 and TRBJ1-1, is EAGVVQSPRYKIIEKKQPVAFWCNPISGHNTLYWYLQNLGQGPELLIRYENEEAVDDSQLPKDRFSAERLKGVDSTLKIQPAELGDSAVYLCASSPSGTGRYTEAFFGQGTRLTVV.

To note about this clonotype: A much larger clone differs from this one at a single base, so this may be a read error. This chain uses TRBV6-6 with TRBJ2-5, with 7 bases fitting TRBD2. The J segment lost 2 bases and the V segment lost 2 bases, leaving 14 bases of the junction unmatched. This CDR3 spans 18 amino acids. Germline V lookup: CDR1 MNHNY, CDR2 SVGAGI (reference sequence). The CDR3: CASSYPIRGLAEQETQYF. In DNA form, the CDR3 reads TGTGCCAGCAGTTACCCAATCCGCGGGCTAGCGGAACAAGAGACCCAGTACTTC.

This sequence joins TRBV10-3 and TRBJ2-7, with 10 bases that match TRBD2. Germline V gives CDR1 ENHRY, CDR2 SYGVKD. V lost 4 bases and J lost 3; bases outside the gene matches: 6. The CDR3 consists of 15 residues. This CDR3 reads CAISGSLAGVYEQYF. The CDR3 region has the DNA TGTGCCATCAGTGGGTCCCTAGCGGGAGTCTACGAGCAGTACTTC.

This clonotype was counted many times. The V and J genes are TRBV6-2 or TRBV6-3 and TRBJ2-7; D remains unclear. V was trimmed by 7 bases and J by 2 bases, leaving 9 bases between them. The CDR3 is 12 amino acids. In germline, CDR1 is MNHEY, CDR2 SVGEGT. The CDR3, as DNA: TGTGCCAGCAACGCAGGAACCTACGAGCAGTACTTC. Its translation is CASNAGTYEQYF.

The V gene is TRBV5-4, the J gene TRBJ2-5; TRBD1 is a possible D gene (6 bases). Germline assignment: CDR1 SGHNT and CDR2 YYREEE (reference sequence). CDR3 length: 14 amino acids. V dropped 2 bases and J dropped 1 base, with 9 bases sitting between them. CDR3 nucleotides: TGTGCCAGCAGCTTTCGACAGGCCCAAGAGACCCAGTACTTC. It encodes CASSFRQAQETQYF. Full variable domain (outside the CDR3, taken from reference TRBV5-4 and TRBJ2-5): ETGVTQSPTHLIKTRGQQVTLRCSSQSGHNTVSWYQQALGQGPQFIFQYYREEENGRGNFPPRFSGLQFPNYSSELNVNALELDDSALYLCASSFRQAQETQYFGPGTRLLVL.

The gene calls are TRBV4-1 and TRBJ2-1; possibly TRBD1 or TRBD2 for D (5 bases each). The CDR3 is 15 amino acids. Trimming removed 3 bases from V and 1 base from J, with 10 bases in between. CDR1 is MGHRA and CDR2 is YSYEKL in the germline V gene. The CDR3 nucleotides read TGCGCCAGCAGCCATGGGGACCGGTCCTACAATGAGCAGTTCTTC. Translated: CASSHGDRSYNEQFF.

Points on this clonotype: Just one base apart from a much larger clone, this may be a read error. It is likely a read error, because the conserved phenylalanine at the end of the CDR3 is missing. CDR3 sequence: CSAWGGEQYI. The CDR3 nucleotides read TGCAGCGCCTGGGGGGGCGAGCAGTACATC. V and J are TRBV29-1 and TRBJ2-7; 7 nucleotides agree with TRBD2. The ends lost 7 bases at V and 6 bases at J; junction bases unmatched: 3. This CDR3 is built from 10 residues. CDR1 is SQVTM and CDR2 is ANQGSEA in the germline V gene.

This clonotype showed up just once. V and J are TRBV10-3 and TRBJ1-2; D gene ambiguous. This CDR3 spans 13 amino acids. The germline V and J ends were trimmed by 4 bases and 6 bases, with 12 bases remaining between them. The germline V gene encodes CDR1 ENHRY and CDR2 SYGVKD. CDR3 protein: CAISGIWGDGYTF. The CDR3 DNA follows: TGTGCCATCAGTGGAATATGGGGAGATGGCTACACCTTC.

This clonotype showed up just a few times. The CDR3 reads CSVLIFGRVSYEQYF. CDR3 DNA sequence: TGCAGCGTTCTCATTTTTGGGAGAGTTTCCTACGAGCAGTACTTC. J is TRBJ2-7 and V is TRBV29-1; D perhaps matches TRBD2 (5 bases). CDR1 is SQVTM and CDR2 is ANQGSEA in the germline V gene. Trimming shortened V by 5 bases and J by 1 base, and 18 bases separated the two germline ends. The CDR3 loop spans 15 amino acids.

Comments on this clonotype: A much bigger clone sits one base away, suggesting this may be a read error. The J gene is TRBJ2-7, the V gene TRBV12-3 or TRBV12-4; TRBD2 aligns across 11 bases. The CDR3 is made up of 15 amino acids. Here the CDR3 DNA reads TGTGTCAGCAGCGGGACTAGCGGAAGCTCCTACGAGCAGTACTTC. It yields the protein CVSSGTSGSSYEQYF.

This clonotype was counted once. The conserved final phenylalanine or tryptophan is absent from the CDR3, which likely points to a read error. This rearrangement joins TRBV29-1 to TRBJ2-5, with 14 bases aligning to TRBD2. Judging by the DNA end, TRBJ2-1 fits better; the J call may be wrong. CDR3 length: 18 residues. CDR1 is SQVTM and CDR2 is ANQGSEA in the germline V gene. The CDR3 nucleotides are TGCAGCGCTAAAGGGACTAGCGGGAGTGAGTTATTCTACAATGAGCAGTTCCTC. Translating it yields CSAKGTSGSELFYNEQFL.

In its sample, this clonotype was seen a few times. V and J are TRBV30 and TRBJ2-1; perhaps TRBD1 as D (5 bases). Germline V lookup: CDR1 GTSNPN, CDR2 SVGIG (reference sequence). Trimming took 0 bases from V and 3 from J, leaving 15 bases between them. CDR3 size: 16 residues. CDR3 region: CAWSVQGSLGYNEQFF. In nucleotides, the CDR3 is TGTGCCTGGAGTGTCCAGGGCTCGCTGGGCTACAATGAGCAGTTCTTC.

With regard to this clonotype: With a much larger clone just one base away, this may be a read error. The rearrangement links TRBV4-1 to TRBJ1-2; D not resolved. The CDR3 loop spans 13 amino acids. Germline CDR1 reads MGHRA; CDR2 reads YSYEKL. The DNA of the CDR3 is TGCGCCAGCGGCCAAGATTCCGGCTATGGCTACACCTTC. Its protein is CASGQDSGYGYTF.

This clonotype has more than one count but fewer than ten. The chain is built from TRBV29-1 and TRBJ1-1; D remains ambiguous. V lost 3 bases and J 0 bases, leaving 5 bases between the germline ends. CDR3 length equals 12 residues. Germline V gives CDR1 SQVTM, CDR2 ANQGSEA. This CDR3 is CSVEFLNTEAFF. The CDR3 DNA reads TGCAGCGTTGAGTTTTTGAACACTGAAGCTTTCTTT. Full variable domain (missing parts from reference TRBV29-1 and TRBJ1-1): SAVISQKPSRDICQRGTSLTIQCQVDSQVTMMFWYRQQPGQSLTLIATANQGSEATYESGFVIDKFPISRPNLTFSTLTVSNMSPEDSSIYLCSVEFLNTEAFFGQGTRLTVV.

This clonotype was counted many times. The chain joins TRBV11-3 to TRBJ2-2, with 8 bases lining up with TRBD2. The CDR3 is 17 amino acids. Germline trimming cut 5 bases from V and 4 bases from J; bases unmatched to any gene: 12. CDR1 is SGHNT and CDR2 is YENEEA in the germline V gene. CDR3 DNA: TGTGCCAGCAGCCCCGCGGGGGGCAGGGGTTTCACCGGGGAGCTGTTTTTT. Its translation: CASSPAGGRGFTGELFF. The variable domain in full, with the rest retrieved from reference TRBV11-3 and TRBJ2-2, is EAGVVQSPRYKIIEKKQPVAFWCNPISGHNTLYWYLQNLGQGPELLIRYENEEAVDDSQLPKDRFSAERLKGVDSTLKIQPAELGDSAVYLCASSPAGGRGFTGELFFGEGSRLTVL.

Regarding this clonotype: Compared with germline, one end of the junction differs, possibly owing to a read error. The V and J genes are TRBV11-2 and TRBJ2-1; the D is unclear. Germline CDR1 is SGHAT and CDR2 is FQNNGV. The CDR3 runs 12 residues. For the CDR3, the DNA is TGTGCCAGCAGCTTGAGAAAGGGTGAGCAGATCTTC. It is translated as CASSLRKGEQIF.

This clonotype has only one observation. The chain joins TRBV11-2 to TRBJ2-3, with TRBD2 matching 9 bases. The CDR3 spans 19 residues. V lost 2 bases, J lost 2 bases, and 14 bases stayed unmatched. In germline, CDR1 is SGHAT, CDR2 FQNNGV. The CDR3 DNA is TGTGCCAGCAGCTTATTCGGGACTAGCAGGGGGGCGCACACAGATACGCAGTATTTT. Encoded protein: CASSLFGTSRGAHTDTQYF.